The rows below give T cell receptor beta chains drawn from one sample of a study of CD8+ T cells in alopecia areata. Measured with immunoSEQ multiplex PCR; TCRdb has only the in-frame clones, and not every one. The sample records approximately 89,000 clones, 40% to 45% being singletons. Sequencing was carried out using CD4+ T cells sorted from blood. These receptors were taken from a human donor with alopecia areata. CDR3s include the opening cysteine and the closing phenylalanine or tryptophan. A D gene is named only where the DNA matches it firmly. Only some rows state a clone size, as once, few, many or a class for expanded clones.

clone_size: few
v_call: TRBV29-1
d_call: TRBD2
j_call: TRBJ2-5
cdr3_aa: CSVDRQRGETQYF
cdr3_nt: TGCAGCGTTGACCGGCAGCGGGGAGAGACCCAGTACTTC

clone_size: NA
v_call: TRBV7-9
d_call: NA
j_call: TRBJ2-1
cdr3_aa: CASSPGSGSYNEQFF
cdr3_nt: TGTGCCAGCAGCCCGGGTTCCGGATCCTACAATGAGCAGTTCTTC

clone_size: NA
v_call: TRBV5-6
d_call: NA
j_call: TRBJ1-5
cdr3_aa: CASSLWSFDQPQHF
cdr3_nt: TGTGCCAGCAGCTTGTGGTCCTTTGATCAGCCCCAGCATTTT

clone_size: few
v_call: TRBV13
d_call: NA
j_call: TRBJ2-3
cdr3_aa: CASSLGTVAWSTDTQYF
cdr3_nt: TGTGCCAGCAGCTTAGGGACGGTCGCCTGGAGCACAGATACGCAGTATTTT

clone_size: few
v_call: TRBV29-1
d_call: TRBD1
j_call: TRBJ1-4
cdr3_aa: CSVDRGRGEKLFF
cdr3_nt: TGCAGCGTGGACAGGGGGCGAGGTGAAAAACTGTTTTTT

clone_size: NA
v_call: TRBV29-1
d_call: NA
j_call: TRBJ1-1
cdr3_aa: CSVAGQMNTEAFF
cdr3_nt: TGCAGCGTTGCTGGACAGATGAACACTGAAGCTTTCTTT

clone_size: NA
v_call: TRBV25-1
d_call: NA
j_call: TRBJ2-3
cdr3_aa: CASSRTETNTQYF
cdr3_nt: TGTGCCAGCAGCAGGACAGAAACCAATACGCAGTATTTT

clone_size: few
v_call: TRBV30
d_call: NA
j_call: TRBJ2-7
cdr3_aa: CVLYIRLTDPPKILF
cdr3_nt: TGTGTCTTGTACATCAGATTGACAGACCCTCCAAAAATTTTGTTC

clone_size: few
v_call: TRBV28
d_call: TRBD2
j_call: TRBJ2-5
cdr3_aa: CATTAGDGVETQYF
cdr3_nt: TGTGCCACCACGGCGGGAGACGGTGTGGAGACCCAGTACTTC

clone_size: NA
v_call: TRBV2
d_call: NA
j_call: TRBJ2-7
cdr3_aa: CASSTQSSYEQYF
cdr3_nt: TGTGCCAGCAGTACTCAAAGCTCCTACGAGCAGTACTTC

clone_size: NA
v_call: TRBV30
d_call: NA
j_call: TRBJ2-7
cdr3_aa: CACRLGYEQYF
cdr3_nt: TGTGCCTGCAGACTAGGGTACGAGCAGTACTTC

clone_size: few
v_call: TRBV29-1
d_call: NA
j_call: TRBJ1-1
cdr3_aa: CSGERGVNTEAFF
cdr3_nt: TGCAGCGGCGAGCGGGGAGTGAACACTGAAGCTTTCTTT

clone_size: NA
v_call: TRBV2
d_call: NA
j_call: TRBJ1-1
cdr3_aa: CASTLTYPNTEAFF
cdr3_nt: TGTGCCAGCACTCTGACCTACCCTAACACTGAAGCTTTCTTT

clone_size: NA
v_call: TRBV28
d_call: TRBD2
j_call: TRBJ2-3
cdr3_aa: CASSFESLAGSTDTQYF
cdr3_nt: TGTGCCAGCAGTTTCGAGAGTCTAGCGGGGTCCACAGATACGCAGTATTTT

clone_size: NA
v_call: TRBV5-1
d_call: NA
j_call: TRBJ2-1
cdr3_aa: CASSFGGRSEQFF
cdr3_nt: TGCGCCAGCAGCTTCGGGGGCCGTAGTGAGCAGTTCTTC

clone_size: once
v_call: TRBV9
d_call: NA
j_call: TRBJ2-2
cdr3_aa: CASSLTNTGELFF
cdr3_nt: TGTGCCAGCAGCCTAACGAACACCGGGGAGCTGTTTTTT

clone_size: once
v_call: TRBV5-1
d_call: NA
j_call: TRBJ2-7
cdr3_aa: CASSYDSIEQYF
cdr3_nt: TGCGCCAGCAGCTATGACTCGATCGAGCAGTACTTC

clone_size: NA
v_call: TRBV4-3
d_call: NA
j_call: TRBJ2-5
cdr3_aa: CASSQETLGGPTQETQYF
cdr3_nt: TGCGCCAGCAGCCAAGAGACCTTAGGGGGACCAACCCAAGAGACCCAGTACTTC

clone_size: NA
v_call: TRBV19
d_call: TRBD2
j_call: TRBJ2-1
cdr3_aa: CASSVRTSGRRNEQFF
cdr3_nt: TGTGCCAGTAGTGTCAGGACTAGCGGGAGGAGGAATGAGCAGTTCTTC

clone_size: few
v_call: TRBV11-2
d_call: TRBD1
j_call: TRBJ2-7
cdr3_aa: CASSLDRGPHEQYF
cdr3_nt: TGTGCCAGCAGCTTAGACAGGGGGCCTCACGAGCAGTACTTC

clone_size: NA
v_call: TRBV14
d_call: NA
j_call: TRBJ1-2
cdr3_aa: CASSQSSTTRGYTF
cdr3_nt: TGTGCCAGCAGCCAGTCATCCACTACCCGGGGCTACACCTTC

clone_size: few
v_call: TRBV11-2
d_call: NA
j_call: TRBJ2-1
cdr3_aa: CASSAQGNPYNEQFF
cdr3_nt: TGTGCCAGCAGCGCACAGGGAAACCCCTACAATGAGCAGTTCTTC

clone_size: few
v_call: TRBV29-1
d_call: NA
j_call: TRBJ2-1
cdr3_aa: CSVEIYNEQFF
cdr3_nt: TGCAGCGTTGAGATCTACAATGAGCAGTTCTTC